One sample yielded the 28 T cell receptor beta chains listed below, sequenced in a study of CD8+ T cells in alopecia areata. RNA was extracted and reverse transcribed into cDNA as the sequencing template. Here immunoSEQ multiplex PCR was the method, and the copy in TCRdb shows in-frame clones only, minus some. The sample records under 150,000 clones, about three fifths being singletons. Source material: CD8+ T cells sorted from blood. These receptors came from a human donor in good health.

V usage is TRBV4-2 and J usage is TRBJ2-7; 9 bases are a match to TRBD1. With V trimmed by 1 base and J by 6 bases, 10 bases remained unmatched. Per germline, CDR1 LGHNA and CDR2 YNFKEQ. The CDR3 is 16 residues long. CDR3: CASSQGAGTGLSEQYF. The DNA of the CDR3 is TGTGCCAGCAGCCAAGGCGCCGGGACAGGGTTATCCGAGCAGTACTTC.

The genes are TRBV4-1 and TRBJ2-5; 15 positions agree with TRBD2. Germline-derived CDR1 and CDR2 are MGHRA and YSYEKL. After removal of 1 base from V and 2 bases from J, the junction contained 8 bases not matched to a gene. The CDR3 is made up of 19 amino acids. The CDR3 loop reads CASSQAWGLAGGFQETQYF. DNA of the CDR3: TGCGCCAGCAGCCAAGCATGGGGACTAGCGGGGGGATTTCAAGAGACCCAGTACTTC.

The rearrangement uses TRBV4-1 and TRBJ2-6; the match to TRBD2 covers 8 bases. The germline CDR1 and CDR2 sequences are MGHRA and YSYEKL. V was clipped by 6 bases and J by 0 bases; unmatched bases: 10. The CDR3 spans 18 residues. The CDR3 region has the DNA TGCGCCAGCAGTCCAGCGGGAGAGGCCCTCTCTGGGGCCAACGTCCTGACTTTC. It specifies CASSPAGEALSGANVLTF.

The chain joins TRBV9 to TRBJ2-1, with D tentatively TRBD1 or TRBD2 (6 bases each). Germline-derived CDR1 and CDR2 are SGDLS and YYNGEE. The V end lost 2 bases, the J end lost 9 bases, and 15 bases lay between the germline ends. The CDR3 has 14 residues. The CDR3 spells CASSVGGGRGEQFF. For the CDR3, the DNA is TGTGCCAGCAGCGTCGGAGGGGGTCGAGGTGAGCAGTTCTTC.

V and J are TRBV7-8 and TRBJ2-7, with 7 nucleotides matching TRBD2. Germline CDR1 reads SGHVS; CDR2 reads FQNEAQ. The CDR3 sequence is 13 residues long. Unmatched junction bases numbered 2, after V lost 0 bases and J lost 6 bases. CDR3 bases: TGTGCCAGCAGCTTAGCGCGACTAGCCGAGCAGTACTTC. As protein: CASSLARLAEQYF.

This clone was recorded a few times. The V call is TRBV14, the J call TRBJ2-2, with D perhaps assigned TRBD1 or TRBD2 (5 bases each). This CDR3 has 15 residues. V shed 1 base and J shed 1 base, with 7 bases lying between them. CDR1 and CDR2 (germline): SGHDN, FVKESK. The CDR3 DNA sequence: TGTGCCAGCAGCCAAGTGAGGGGGAACACCGGGGAGCTGTTTTTT. Translation: CASSQVRGNTGELFF.

This chain joins TRBV30 and TRBJ1-1; D unresolved. The CDR3 contains 14 residues. Germline values: CDR1 GTSNPN, CDR2 SVGIG (reference sequence). V lost 5 bases and J 1 base, leaving 14 bases between the germline ends. Written as DNA, the CDR3 is TGTGCCTGGGCCGCCGGGGTAGGGAACACTGAAGCTTTCTTT. Its translation: CAWAAGVGNTEAFF.

The rearrangement uses TRBV5-6 and TRBJ2-3; D may match TRBD1 or TRBD2 (5 bases each). Germline CDR1 SGHDT, CDR2 YYEEEE. Trimming took 7 bases from V and 4 from J, leaving 16 bases between them. The CDR3 totals 14 residues. CDR3 coding DNA: TGTGCCAGCGAACCGGGACGGTGGCCAGATACGCAGTATTTT. It specifies CASEPGRWPDTQYF.

This clone was seen more than once but under ten times. The CDR3 DNA is TGTGCCAGCAGCTTTTTGGACCTAAAAGGAAATGAGCAGTACTTC. Translated: CASSFLDLKGNEQYF. The chain combines TRBV5-4 with TRBJ2-7, with unresolved D. Trimming stripped 2 bases from V and 7 bases from J, with 19 bases between. Per the germline V gene, CDR1 is SGHNT and CDR2 is YYREEE (reference sequence). The CDR3 loop spans 15 amino acids.

The chain is built from TRBV28 and TRBJ2-1, with TRBD2 matching 12 bases. V trimming: 5 bases; J trimming: 7 bases; junction bases outside the gene matches: 6. In germline, CDR1 is MDHEN, CDR2 SYDVKM. There are 15 residues in the CDR3. Here the CDR3 reads CASSPGLAGGNEQFF. DNA of the CDR3: TGTGCCAGCAGTCCGGGACTAGCGGGTGGTAATGAGCAGTTCTTC. The complete variable domain, with remaining parts taken from reference TRBV28 and TRBJ2-1, reads DVKVTQSSRYLVKRTGEKVFLECVQDMDHENMFWYRQDPGLGLRLIYFSYDVKMKEKGDIPEGYSVSREKKERFSLILESASTNQTSMYLCASSPGLAGGNEQFFGPGTRLTVL.

This chain links TRBV9 with TRBJ2-1, with TRBD2 matching 8 bases. V was clipped by 0 bases and J by 6 bases; unmatched bases: 5. The V gene's germline CDR1 is SGDLS and CDR2 YYNGEE. The CDR3 consists of 15 residues. The CDR3 reads CASSVGSSGSNEQFF. The DNA for the CDR3 is TGTGCCAGCAGCGTAGGATCGAGCGGGAGCAATGAGCAGTTCTTC.

This clone was seen only a few times. Other DNA sequences in this sample translate to the same CDR3. The chain employs TRBV9 and TRBJ2-7; TRBD1 matches 7 bases. The V and J ends lost 0 bases and 2 bases, in that order; junction bases with no gene match: 2. The CDR3 runs to 14 residues. CDR1 SGDLS and CDR2 YYNGEE come from the germline V gene. Written as DNA, the CDR3 is TGTGCCAGCAGCGTAGGGGACAGTCCCTACGAGCAGTACTTC. Protein sequence: CASSVGDSPYEQYF.

The chain employs TRBV6-1 and TRBJ2-5; D is possibly TRBD1 (6 bases). The CDR3 consists of 15 residues. Trimming shortened V by 2 bases and J by 4 bases, and 14 bases separated the two germline ends. Germline loops: CDR1 MNHNS, CDR2 SASEGT. CDR3: CASSESNSQGETQYF. The CDR3 nucleotides are TGTGCCAGCAGTGAAAGTAACTCACAGGGAGAGACCCAGTACTTC.

This clone was counted between two and nine times. This chain links TRBV13 with TRBJ1-1; 9 nucleotides align to TRBD1. Losses at the gene ends were 6 bases for V and 0 bases for J; bases not matched to a gene: 2. The CDR3 sequence is 14 residues long. Germline CDR1 PRHDT, CDR2 FYEKMQ (reference sequence). DNA of the CDR3: TGTGCCAGCAGGACAGGGGGACTGAACACTGAAGCTTTCTTT. It translates to CASRTGGLNTEAFF. Together with reference TRBV13 and TRBJ1-1, the CDR3 gives the full variable domain: AAGVIQSPRHLIKEKRETATLKCYPIPRHDTVYWYQQGPGQDPQFLISFYEKMQSDKGSIPDRFSAQQFSDYHSELNMSSLELGDSALYFCASRTGGLNTEAFFGQGTRLTVV.

This sequence joins TRBV6-1 and TRBJ1-4; possibly TRBD1 for D (6 bases). The germline V gene encodes CDR1 MNHNS and CDR2 SASEGT. The CDR3 contains 14 residues. Between the trimmed V and J ends, which lost 6 bases and 0 bases, there was a span of 8 bases. CDR3 bases: TGTGCCAGCAGAGGACAGTCAACTAATGAAAAACTGTTTTTT. As protein: CASRGQSTNEKLFF.

This clone has only a few counts. This chain connects TRBV5-4 to TRBJ2-5, with 7 bases fitting TRBD1. This CDR3 region has 15 residues. CDR1 and CDR2 (germline): SGHNT, YYREEE (reference sequence). Trimming at V came to 4 bases and at J to 5 bases, leaving 11 bases not matched to a gene. This CDR3 is CASSLRTLRGETQYF. The DNA for the CDR3 is TGTGCCAGCAGCCTCCGGACCCTCAGGGGGGAGACCCAGTACTTC. Based on the CDR3 plus reference TRBV5-4 and TRBJ2-5, the full variable domain is ETGVTQSPTHLIKTRGQQVTLRCSSQSGHNTVSWYQQALGQGPQFIFQYYREEENGRGNFPPRFSGLQFPNYSSELNVNALELDDSALYLCASSLRTLRGETQYFGPGTRLLVL.

This clone was observed a handful of times. The rearrangement uses TRBV29-1 and TRBJ2-1; D is uncertain. The CDR3 has 13 amino acids. Germline V gives CDR1 SQVTM, CDR2 ANQGSEA. V lost 6 bases and J lost 4, with 13 bases in between. The CDR3 coding sequence is TGCAGCGTGGCCCCTCTAGATTACAATGAGCAGTTCTTC. Protein sequence: CSVAPLDYNEQFF.

V gene TRBV9 combines with J gene TRBJ1-1; D not resolved. Trimming cost V 2 bases and J 3 bases, with 11 bases left between them. The CDR3 has 14 residues. CDR1 is SGDLS, CDR2 YYNGEE, per germline. In DNA, the CDR3 is TGTGCCAGCAGCGTGGAGAGACGGGACACTGAAGCTTTCTTT. It codes for CASSVERRDTEAFF.

The V call is TRBV25-1, the J call TRBJ2-1; perhaps TRBD1 as D (5 bases). V shed 4 bases and J shed 6 bases, with 7 bases lying between them. The V gene's germline CDR1 is MGHDK and CDR2 SYGVNS. This CDR3 has 12 residues. The CDR3 sequence: CASSGRANEQFF. For the CDR3, the DNA is TGTGCCAGCAGTGGCAGGGCCAATGAGCAGTTCTTC.

This clone appeared once. J is TRBJ2-1 and V is TRBV29-1; possibly TRBD1 or TRBD2 for D (5 bases each). The CDR3 has 14 residues. V was trimmed by 6 bases and J by 6 bases, leaving 18 bases between them. Germline CDR1 SQVTM, CDR2 ANQGSEA. As DNA, the CDR3 is TGCAGCGTAGACCGGGACCACGGAGGCAATGAGCAGTTCTTC. This translates into CSVDRDHGGNEQFF.

The rearrangement uses TRBV18 and TRBJ1-1; no clear D. CDR3 length: 16 amino acids. Germline V gene data show CDR1 as KGHSH and CDR2 as LQKENI. The V and J ends lost 0 bases and 0 bases respectively, with 11 bases between them. The CDR3 reads CASSPPSQRMNTEAFF. In DNA, the CDR3 is TGTGCCAGCTCACCACCTTCGCAGAGGATGAACACTGAAGCTTTCTTT.

This chain uses TRBV25-1 with TRBJ2-3; D is possibly TRBD2 (7 bases). The ends were cut back, 4 bases at V and 3 bases at J, with 20 bases in the middle. The CDR3 extends over 17 amino acids. Germline values: CDR1 MGHDK, CDR2 SYGVNS. The CDR3 DNA follows: TGTGCCAGCAGTGGGCCTGTGGGGGGGCGGAAAACAGATACGCAGTATTTT. Protein product: CASSGPVGGRKTDTQYF.

This clone was counted a single time. The chain links TRBV9 to TRBJ1-2; unclear D gene. The CDR3 consists of 17 residues. From germline, CDR1 is SGDLS and CDR2 YYNGEE. The V end was cut by 3 bases, the J end by 3 bases, with 21 bases between. The CDR3 sequence is CASSAGEFPLIDYGYTF. CDR3 DNA sequence: TGTGCCAGCAGCGCTGGAGAGTTCCCCCTAATAGACTATGGCTACACCTTC. The entire variable domain, with the rest obtained from reference TRBV9 and TRBJ1-2, is as follows: DSGVTQTPKHLITATGQRVTLRCSPRSGDLSVYWYQQSLDQGLQFLIQYYNGEERAKGNILERFSAQQFPDLHSELNLSSLELGDSALYFCASSAGEFPLIDYGYTFGSGTRLTVV.

This clone was found once. The rearrangement joins TRBV9 to TRBJ1-2; no firm D call. The germline gives CDR1 SGDLS, CDR2 YYNGEE. The CDR3 consists of 16 residues. V was clipped by 6 bases and J by 3 bases, with 21 bases between them. The CDR3: CASNSGRVGFDYGYTF. Here the CDR3 DNA reads TGTGCCAGCAACTCGGGCCGGGTGGGGTTCGACTATGGCTACACCTTC.

This sequence joins TRBV25-1 and TRBJ2-2; D call uncertain. Trimming removed 3 bases at V and 7 bases at J, with 0 bases between. The CDR3 is made up of 10 amino acids. The germline V gene encodes CDR1 MGHDK and CDR2 SYGVNS. The chain's CDR3 is CASSDGELFF. CDR3 DNA: TGTGCCAGCAGTGACGGGGAGCTGTTTTTT. Using reference TRBV25-1 and TRBJ2-2 for the parts outside the CDR3, the full variable domain is EADIYQTPRYLVIGTGKKITLECSQTMGHDKMYWYQQDPGMELHLIHYSYGVNSTEKGDLSSESTVSRIRTEHFPLTLESARPSHTSQYLCASSDGELFFGEGSRLTVL.

The CDR3 spells CASSLSRSEQYF. Written as DNA, the CDR3 is TGTGCCAGCAGCTTAAGTCGGTCCGAGCAGTACTTC. The rearrangement links TRBV13 to TRBJ2-7, with D unresolved. Trimming took 2 bases from V and 6 from J, leaving 8 bases between them. This CDR3 comprises 12 residues. Germline CDR1 and CDR2: PRHDT and FYEKMQ (reference sequence).

This clone has more than one count but fewer than ten. This chain joins TRBV13 and TRBJ1-1; weak D call: TRBD1 (6 bases). Germline assignment: CDR1 PRHDT and CDR2 FYEKMQ (reference sequence). V gave up 6 bases and J gave up 5 bases, with 13 bases separating them. This CDR3 contains 13 residues. Here the CDR3 DNA reads TGTGCCAGCAGTCCCAACAGGGCGACTGAAGCTTTCTTT. The encoded protein is CASSPNRATEAFF. The full variable domain, rest sourced from reference TRBV13 and TRBJ1-1, is AAGVIQSPRHLIKEKRETATLKCYPIPRHDTVYWYQQGPGQDPQFLISFYEKMQSDKGSIPDRFSAQQFSDYHSELNMSSLELGDSALYFCASSPNRATEAFFGQGTRLTVV.

This chain joins TRBV6-5 and TRBJ2-4; 7 bases align to TRBD1. CDR1 and CDR2 (germline): MNHEY, SVGAGI. This CDR3 spans 16 amino acids. J gave up 0 bases and V 1 base, and 3 bases lay outside the gene matches. The CDR3 sequence is CASSYFEGAAKNIQYF. The CDR3 DNA reads TGTGCCAGCAGTTACTTTGAGGGGGCAGCCAAAAACATTCAGTACTTC.